This T cell receptor (beta chain) was recovered during a study of T cell responses to AZD1222 COVID-19 vaccine. Clones were sequenced by immunoSEQ multiplex PCR, and TCRdb holds only the in-frame ones, with some missing. Of roughly 150,000 clones in the sample, approximately 90% were seen once. V was clipped by 4 bases and J by 4 bases; unmatched bases: 6. This CDR3 comprises 15 residues. Looked up from germline, CDR1 is SGHTA and CDR2 is FQGNSA. The chain recombines TRBV7-2 with TRBJ1-2; 10 bases line up with TRBD1. The TCR sequence derives from an adult who had recovered from COVID-19. Here the sequenced sample was peripheral blood, taken after recovery from COVID-19. For the CDR3, the DNA is TGTGCCAGCAGCTCGGACAGGGGGGGATCCTATGGCTACACCTTC. This codes for CASSSDRGGSYGYTF.